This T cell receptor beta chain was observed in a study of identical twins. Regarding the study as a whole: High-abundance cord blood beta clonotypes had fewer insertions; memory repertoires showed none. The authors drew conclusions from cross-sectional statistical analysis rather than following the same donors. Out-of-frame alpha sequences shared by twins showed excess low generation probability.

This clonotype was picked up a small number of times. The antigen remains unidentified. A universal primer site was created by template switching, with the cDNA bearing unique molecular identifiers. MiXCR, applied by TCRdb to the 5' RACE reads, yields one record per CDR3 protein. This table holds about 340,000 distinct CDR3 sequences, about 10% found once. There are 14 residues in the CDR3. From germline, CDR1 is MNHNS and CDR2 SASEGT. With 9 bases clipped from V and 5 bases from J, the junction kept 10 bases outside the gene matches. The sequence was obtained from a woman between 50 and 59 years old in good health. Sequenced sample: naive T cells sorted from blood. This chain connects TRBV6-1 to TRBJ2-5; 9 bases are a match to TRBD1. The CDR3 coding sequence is TGTGCCAGTAGTCGACAGGGGGTACACGAGACCCAGTACTTC. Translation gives CASSRQGVHETQYF.